The 6 T cell receptor beta chains presented below share a single source sample, sequenced in a study of blood T cell repertoires in COVID-19. TCRdb keeps only in-frame clones here, not all; method: immunoSEQ multiplex PCR. The sample consists of 50,000 to 75,000 clones, about 70% of them appearing once. Sequencing used peripheral blood. Source of these receptors: a woman aged 45-60 years with active or convalescent COVID-19.

CDR3 nucleotides: TGTGCCAGCAGTCCACAGGGCATAAATCAGCCCCAGCATTTT. Encoded protein: CASSPQGINQPQHF. The V call is TRBV28, the J call TRBJ1-5; possible D gene TRBD1, 6 bases. V was shortened by 5 bases and J by 4 bases, with 12 bases between the two germline ends. The CDR3 sequence is 14 residues long. CDR1 is MDHEN, CDR2 SYDVKM, per germline.

This clone was counted a few times. The V call is TRBV7-9, the J call TRBJ2-2; 8 bases match TRBD2. There are 15 residues in the CDR3. V trimming: 4 bases; J trimming: 7 bases; junction bases outside the gene matches: 8. Germline CDR1 is SEHNR and CDR2 is FQNEAQ (reference sequence). DNA of the CDR3: TGTGCCAGCAGCTCGAACCGGGGGACTAGCGGGGAGCTGTTTTTT. It is translated as CASSSNRGTSGELFF.

V is TRBV11-2 and J is TRBJ2-7, with D maybe TRBD2 (6 bases). Deletions cut 5 bases from V and 2 bases from J, with 16 bases between. This CDR3 has 15 residues. CDR1 and CDR2 from the germline V gene are SGHAT and FQNNGV. The CDR3 here is CASSPLTSTAYEQYF. DNA for the CDR3: TGTGCCAGCAGCCCGCTCACTAGCACCGCCTACGAGCAGTACTTC.

The chain combines TRBV7-8 with TRBJ2-3; D is unresolved. The CDR3 is made up of 14 amino acids. The V gene lost 7 bases and the J gene lost 0 bases, with 11 bases spanning the gap. Germline loops: CDR1 SGHVS, CDR2 FQNEAQ. In DNA, the CDR3 is TGTGCCAGCACCGCCTCCGGGAGCACAGATACGCAGTATTTT. As protein: CASTASGSTDTQYF. The full variable domain, with the rest looked up from reference TRBV7-8 and TRBJ2-3, is GAGVSQSPRYKVAKRGQDVALRCDPISGHVSLFWYQQALGQGPEFLTYFQNEAQLDKSGLPSDRFFAERPEGSVSTLKIQRTQQEDSAVYLCASTASGSTDTQYFGPGTRLTVL.

V and J are TRBV19 and TRBJ1-2; TRBD1 might be the D (6 bases). The CDR3 spans 12 residues. Germline V gene lookup returns CDR1 LNHDA and CDR2 SQIVND (reference sequence). Trimming removed 7 bases at V and 4 bases at J, with 10 bases between. The CDR3 loop is CASIGGFYGYTF. For the CDR3, the DNA is TGTGCCAGTATTGGGGGCTTCTATGGCTACACCTTC. Filled out from reference TRBV19 and TRBJ1-2, the complete variable domain reads DGGITQSPKYLFRKEGQNVTLSCEQNLNHDAMYWYRQDPGQGLRLIYYSQIVNDFQKGDIAEGYSVSREKKESFPLTVTSAQKNPTAFYLCASIGGFYGYTFGSGTRLTVV.

V gene TRBV10-2 combines with J gene TRBJ2-1, with 14 bases fitting TRBD2. The germline gives CDR1 WSHSY, CDR2 SAAADI. With V trimmed by 5 bases and J by 5 bases, 8 bases remained unmatched. The CDR3 is 17 amino acids. CDR3 in amino acids: CASSQAGTSGRNNEQFF. In DNA, the CDR3 is TGCGCCAGCAGTCAAGCCGGGACTAGCGGGAGAAACAATGAGCAGTTCTTC.